This entry lists 27 T cell receptor beta chains sequenced from one sample in a study of T-cell memory formation after mild COVID-19. Each CDR3 protein gets one entry after TCRdb re-called the 5' RACE reads with MiXCR. The table has a few hundred thousand distinct CDR3 sequences, 15% to 20% seen once; the top ten hold under 25%. Sequenced material: PBMCs or a T cell subset sorted from them (not recorded which). The receptors were sampled from a man aged 18 to 35 who had mild COVID-19 (a few samples of this study predate the infection). Cell type and time point are not known.

This clonotype has a handful of counts. This chain joins TRBV12-3 or TRBV12-4 and TRBJ2-7; D is perhaps TRBD2 (5 bases). The CDR3 sequence is 14 residues long. Trimming stripped 5 bases from V and 5 bases from J, with 16 bases between. The CDR3 DNA follows: TGTGCCAGCAGTGCTAAAGCGGATTATCACGAGCAGTACTTC. It codes for CASSAKADYHEQYF.

This chain joins TRBV6-2 or TRBV6-3 and TRBJ1-1; D is perhaps TRBD1 (6 bases). Trimming removed 0 bases at V and 6 bases at J, with 17 bases between. The germline gives CDR1 MNHEY, CDR2 SVGEGT. The CDR3 is 16 residues long. This CDR3 is CASSYSWGRLISEAFF. The CDR3 nucleotides read TGTGCCAGCAGTTACTCCTGGGGGCGGCTGATCTCTGAAGCTTTCTTT.

This clonotype was observed a handful of times. The chain uses TRBV7-2 and TRBJ2-1, with a tentative D call TRBD2 (5 bases). The CDR3 is 16 amino acids. CDR1 and CDR2 from the germline V gene are SGHTA and FQGNSA. V was shortened by 4 bases and J by 0 bases, with 13 bases between the two germline ends. The CDR3 DNA sequence: TGTGCCAGCAGCTGGGCCGGGGTGAGCTCCTACAATGAGCAGTTCTTC. Its protein is CASSWAGVSSYNEQFF.

This rearrangement joins TRBV5-1 to TRBJ1-4, with D hard to call. The CDR3 is 13 amino acids. Germline V CDR1 and CDR2: SGHRS, YFSETQ. The V gene lost 5 bases and the J gene lost 7 bases, with 12 bases spanning the gap. DNA of the CDR3: TGCGCCAGCAGAGGAGCTTTAATTGAAAAACTGTTTTTT. It codes for CASRGALIEKLFF.

V usage is TRBV5-1 and J usage is TRBJ2-3; 12 bases line up with TRBD2. Germline CDR1 and CDR2: SGHRS and YFSETQ. This CDR3 region has 16 residues. The ends lost 3 bases at V and 5 bases at J; junction bases unmatched: 7. CDR3 nucleotide sequence: TGCGCCAGCAGCTGGAGTACTAGCGGGGGGAGAGATACGCAGTATTTT. Translation gives CASSWSTSGGRDTQYF.

V gene TRBV20-1 combines with J gene TRBJ2-1, with 8 bases aligning to TRBD2. The CDR3 loop spans 13 amino acids. CDR1 is DFQATT and CDR2 is SNEGSKA in the germline V gene (reference sequence). Germline trimming cut 6 bases from V and 7 bases from J; bases unmatched to any gene: 8. In DNA form, the CDR3 reads TGCAGTGCCCCGGTAGCGGGATTGAATGAGCAGTTCTTC. Its protein product is CSAPVAGLNEQFF.

With respect to this clonotype: A read error may be the cause here, since a much bigger clone is one base away. V and J are TRBV18 and TRBJ2-7; 8 bases are a match to TRBD1. This CDR3 comprises 14 residues. Germline-derived CDR1 and CDR2 are KGHSH and LQKENI. The trim removed 4 bases at V and 2 bases at J, leaving 4 bases unmatched. The CDR3 sequence: CASSQWDRTYEQYF. DNA for the CDR3: TGTGCCAGCTCACAGTGGGACAGGACCTACGAGCAGTACTTC.

This chain connects TRBV5-1 to TRBJ1-2; D is perhaps TRBD1 (5 bases). The CDR3 totals 14 residues. V shed 7 bases and J shed 3 bases, with 16 bases lying between them. Looked up from germline, CDR1 is SGHRS and CDR2 is YFSETQ. For the CDR3, the DNA is TGCGCCAGCCGAAGACAGCGAAGCGACTATGGCTACACCTTC. It translates to CASRRQRSDYGYTF. Using reference TRBV5-1 and TRBJ1-2 for the parts outside the CDR3, the full variable domain is KAGVTQTPRYLIKTRGQQVTLSCSPISGHRSVSWYQQTPGQGLQFLFEYFSETQRNKGNFPGRFSGRQFSNSRSEMNVSTLELGDSALYLCASRRQRSDYGYTFGSGTRLTVV.

This clonotype has ten or more counts. The CDR3 sequence: CASSLGGGRETQYF. CDR3 nucleotide sequence: TGTGCCAGCAGCTTGGGGGGGGGGCGAGAGACCCAGTACTTC. The chain combines TRBV7-2 with TRBJ2-5, with a tentative D call TRBD2 (7 bases). The CDR3 loop spans 14 amino acids. Germline V gene sequence: CDR1 SGHTA, CDR2 FQGNSA. V was clipped by 3 bases and J by 4 bases, with 12 bases between them.

The gene calls are TRBV9 and TRBJ2-3; D gene uncertain. The germline V gene encodes CDR1 SGDLS and CDR2 YYNGEE. CDR3 length: 14 amino acids. The V gene lost 0 bases and the J gene lost 1 base, with 6 bases spanning the gap. CDR3 region: CASSVEDRTDTQYF. The CDR3 DNA reads as TGTGCCAGCAGCGTAGAGGACCGCACAGATACGCAGTATTTT.

The rearrangement joins TRBV10-3 to TRBJ1-2; 9 bases line up with TRBD1. Germline V gene sequence: CDR1 ENHRY, CDR2 SYGVKD. V shed 9 bases and J 4 bases; nucleotides not matched to a gene: 6. The CDR3 length is 13 residues. In DNA, the CDR3 is TGTGCCATTGGACAGGGGTTCGGCTATGGCTACACCTTC. Translation gives CAIGQGFGYGYTF.

The DNA of the CDR3 is TGTGCCAGCAGCCCAATAGGGACGAGCAATGAGCAGTTCTTC. Protein sequence: CASSPIGTSNEQFF. The chain links TRBV9 to TRBJ2-1; D possibly matches TRBD1 or TRBD2 (5 bases each). V lost 4 bases and J 6 bases, leaving 14 bases between the germline ends. Germline-derived CDR1 and CDR2 are SGDLS and YYNGEE. This CDR3 has 14 residues.

The gene calls are TRBV3-1 and TRBJ1-6; D gene ambiguous. CDR1 is LGHDT and CDR2 is YNNKEL in the germline V gene (reference sequence). The germline V and J ends were trimmed by 0 bases and 10 bases, with 10 bases remaining between them. The CDR3 spans 14 residues. CDR3 amino acids: CASSQDVGQSPLHF. The CDR3 DNA reads as TGTGCCAGCAGCCAAGACGTCGGGCAATCACCCCTCCACTTT. The variable domain in full, with the rest retrieved from reference TRBV3-1 and TRBJ1-6, is DTAVSQTPKYLVTQMGNDKSIKCEQNLGHDTMYWYKQDSKKFLKIMFSYNNKELIINETVPNRFSPKSPDKAHLNLHINSLELGDSAVYFCASSQDVGQSPLHFGNGTRLTVT.

This rearrangement joins TRBV2 to TRBJ2-7; 11 positions match TRBD1. Germline CDR1 SNHLY, CDR2 FYNNEI. The CDR3 has 14 residues. V lost 11 bases to trimming and J lost 0 bases; unmatched junction nucleotides: 6. In DNA, the CDR3 is TGTGCCGGAGGACAGGGGGCAAGCTCCTACGAGCAGTACTTC. This gives the protein CAGGQGASSYEQYF.

The V gene is TRBV7-3, the J gene TRBJ2-2; no clear D. V shed 6 bases and J shed 5 bases, with 13 bases lying between them. Looked up from germline, CDR1 is SGHTA and CDR2 is FQGTGA. The CDR3 loop spans 14 amino acids. CDR3 amino acids: CASSLGLWTGELFF. The CDR3 DNA reads as TGTGCCAGCAGTCTGGGCCTATGGACCGGGGAGCTGTTTTTT.

This clonotype turned up a few times. The rearrangement joins TRBV29-1 to TRBJ2-5, with D uncertain. The CDR3 runs 12 residues. CDR1 is SQVTM and CDR2 is ANQGSEA in the germline V gene. Trimming removed 3 bases from V and 5 bases from J, with 10 bases in between. CDR3 protein: CSVDELRETQYF. CDR3 nucleotide sequence: TGCAGCGTTGATGAGCTGCGGGAGACCCAGTACTTC. Based on the CDR3 plus reference TRBV29-1 and TRBJ2-5, the full variable domain is SAVISQKPSRDICQRGTSLTIQCQVDSQVTMMFWYRQQPGQSLTLIATANQGSEATYESGFVIDKFPISRPNLTFSTLTVSNMSPEDSSIYLCSVDELRETQYFGPGTRLLVL.

This chain links TRBV20-1 with TRBJ1-1; D is unresolved. The germline gives CDR1 DFQATT, CDR2 SNEGSKA (reference sequence). Trimming stripped 2 bases from V and 8 bases from J, with 9 bases between. The CDR3 consists of 11 residues. The DNA of the CDR3 is TGCAGTGCTAGAAGGGCGGGAGAAGCTTTCTTT. It codes for CSARRAGEAFF.

This clonotype has a single count. The chain is built from TRBV7-9 and TRBJ1-1; no clear D gene. The CDR3 consists of 14 residues. Per germline, CDR1 SEHNR and CDR2 FQNEAQ (reference sequence). Trimming stripped 3 bases from V and 5 bases from J, with 13 bases between. As DNA, the CDR3 is TGTGCCAGCAGCTTGATTTCAATTATAACTGAAGCTTTCTTT. It specifies CASSLISIITEAFF.

This clonotype was counted only a few times. This chain joins TRBV19 and TRBJ1-2, with D maybe TRBD1 (5 bases). V dropped 7 bases and J dropped 4 bases, with 16 bases sitting between them. The CDR3 is 14 amino acids. The germline V gene encodes CDR1 LNHDA and CDR2 SQIVND (reference sequence). CDR3 coding DNA: TGTGCCAGTACCCCATACGAGGGGAGCTATGGCTACACCTTC. It is translated as CASTPYEGSYGYTF.

CDR3: CASSNRGETQYF. Written as DNA, the CDR3 is TGTGCCAGCAGTAACAGGGGAGAGACCCAGTACTTC. This rearrangement joins TRBV28 to TRBJ2-5, with TRBD1 matching over 7 bases. Germline values: CDR1 MDHEN, CDR2 SYDVKM. CDR3 length: 12 amino acids. Germline trimming cut 5 bases from V and 4 bases from J; bases unmatched to any gene: 1.

The chain employs TRBV27 and TRBJ2-7; TRBD1 agrees at 7 bases. Trimming took 0 bases from V and 0 from J; bases not matched to a gene: 2. Germline V lookup: CDR1 MNHEY, CDR2 SMNVEV (reference sequence). The CDR3 loop spans 15 amino acids. The CDR3 here is CASSLSRDSSYEQYF. The CDR3 nucleotides are TGTGCCAGCAGTTTATCTCGGGACAGCTCCTACGAGCAGTACTTC.

This chain uses TRBV10-3 with TRBJ1-1, with TRBD1 as a possible D gene (6 bases). Trimming stripped 4 bases from V and 5 bases from J, with 14 bases between. The CDR3 spans 14 residues. The germline V gene encodes CDR1 ENHRY and CDR2 SYGVKD. CDR3 coding DNA: TGTGCCATCAGTGTTGAGGGAGGGGGTACTGAAGCTTTCTTT. This gives the protein CAISVEGGGTEAFF.

This clonotype was counted a few times. The rearrangement joins TRBV29-1 to TRBJ2-5, with D possibly TRBD1 on 5 matching bases. V was shortened by 5 bases and J by 2 bases, with 6 bases between the two germline ends. This CDR3 spans 11 amino acids. Germline assignment: CDR1 SQVTM and CDR2 ANQGSEA. The CDR3 loop reads CSVWTQETQYF. In DNA form, the CDR3 reads TGCAGCGTTTGGACACAAGAGACCCAGTACTTC. The full variable domain, completed using reference TRBV29-1 and TRBJ2-5, is SAVISQKPSRDICQRGTSLTIQCQVDSQVTMMFWYRQQPGQSLTLIATANQGSEATYESGFVIDKFPISRPNLTFSTLTVSNMSPEDSSIYLCSVWTQETQYFGPGTRLLVL.

The V call is TRBV5-1, the J call TRBJ1-2; D possibly corresponds to TRBD1 (5 bases). CDR3 size: 15 residues. V was cut by 4 bases and J by 0 bases, with 13 bases left in between. Germline V gene sequence: CDR1 SGHRS, CDR2 YFSETQ. CDR3 nucleotides: TGCGCCAGCAGCACGGGACTTTATGCTAACTATGGCTACACCTTC. Translation gives CASSTGLYANYGYTF.

The genes are TRBV2 and TRBJ2-1; 8 nucleotides agree with TRBD1. Per germline, CDR1 SNHLY and CDR2 FYNNEI. J lost 10 bases, V lost 3 bases, and 5 bases had no gene match. There are 13 residues in the CDR3. CDR3 protein: CASSDAWDREQFF. CDR3 bases: TGTGCCAGCAGTGACGCCTGGGACAGGGAGCAGTTCTTC.

This clonotype appeared a few times. This chain joins TRBV6-5 and TRBJ2-7; the D gene is possibly TRBD1 (6 bases). From germline, CDR1 is MNHEY and CDR2 SVGAGI. CDR3 length: 12 residues. Trimming removed 6 bases at V and 0 bases at J, with 6 bases between. Written as DNA, the CDR3 is TGTGCCAGCAGGGACAGCTCCTACGAGCAGTACGTC. It translates to CASRDSSYEQYV.

The CDR3 reads CSVVKRKVNEQFF. In DNA form, the CDR3 reads TGCAGCGTTGTGAAACGAAAGGTGAATGAGCAGTTCTTC. The chain recombines TRBV29-1 with TRBJ2-1; D is ambiguous. From germline, CDR1 is SQVTM and CDR2 ANQGSEA. Trimming removed 4 bases at V and 7 bases at J, with 14 bases between. This CDR3 is built from 13 residues.